Detailed here is one TCR beta chain. There is no known antigen for this receptor. Base qualities were left out, and no much larger clone turns up one base away. Collaborating institutions collected whole blood in K2EDTA tubes following their own protocols. For TCRbeta analysis, collaborators shipped samples in one of three forms: frozen whole blood, isolated PBMCs, or DNA extracted from either of those sample types. The sample originates from a study of blood T cell repertoires in COVID-19 (dated by TCRdb to 2019 to 2021). About the study as a whole: Samples from collaborators originated in the United States, Italy and Spain and spanned both the acute and convalescent phases of COVID-19. The prospective study material was composed of cDNA or gDNA derived from T cells, B-cell-depleted T cells, or PBMCs. Deeply sampled blood TCRbeta repertoires from subjects exposed to, actively infected with, or recovered from COVID-19 were included in the dataset. The repertoires were released in a freely available public database meant as a resource for research on the immune response to SARS-CoV-2. Samples came from the ongoing ImmuneRACE study (first 160 participants) plus 1,254 subjects from 6 global collaborators. Sample metadata almost always included a de-identified subject ID, COVID-19 status, age in years and sex. Where available, HLA class I and class II types were taken from metadata supplied by the sample provider and were not determined by assay-based typing.

Study-wide conclusions, independent of this receptor: Clinical and demographic metadata were provided uncurated, with the amount varying by source and participant.

Trimming at the junction amounts to 0 bases on V and 4 bases on J, and the germline ends lie 15 bases apart. From the cysteine up to the phenylalanine, the CDR3 has a length of 16 residues. Only CDR3 DNA remains: 48 bases, in frame from the first base. As encoded in the germline V gene (reference sequence), CDR1 is LNHNV while CDR2 is YYDKDF. TCRbeta CDR3 regions were amplified from genomic DNA by means of the immunoSEQ Assay, a bias-controlled multiplex PCR. As for the authors' bioinformatics: Nucleated cell counts per sample were estimated from amplification of reference gene primers within the assay. To quantify the absolute abundance of each unique TCRbeta CDR3 rearrangement, sequence reads were collapsed and filtered. Productive Simpson clonality was computed per sample as the square root of Simpson's diversity index over productive rearrangements. Not all clones reach the TCRdb copy of this immuneACCESS table, which keeps in-frame sequences only. Checked studies attribute under half of the gap to unresolved V genes and leave the rest unexplained. Clonal size and the V and J genes are those of that table, whereas D and trimming came from the DNA. The sample table shows 100,000 or so clones, and about 83% are seen once. The ten largest clones represent roughly 2% of the sample.

The V and J segments used are TRBV15 and TRBJ1-2; D gene: possibly TRBD1, on 5 matching bases. Sequences were obtained from peripheral blood. This TCR derives from a man aged 70-80 years with active or convalescent COVID-19. The CDR3 protein is CATSRDYVGVTYGYTF. The DNA is as follows: TGTGCCACCAGCAGAGATTATGTAGGGGTGACCTATGGCTACACCTTC.